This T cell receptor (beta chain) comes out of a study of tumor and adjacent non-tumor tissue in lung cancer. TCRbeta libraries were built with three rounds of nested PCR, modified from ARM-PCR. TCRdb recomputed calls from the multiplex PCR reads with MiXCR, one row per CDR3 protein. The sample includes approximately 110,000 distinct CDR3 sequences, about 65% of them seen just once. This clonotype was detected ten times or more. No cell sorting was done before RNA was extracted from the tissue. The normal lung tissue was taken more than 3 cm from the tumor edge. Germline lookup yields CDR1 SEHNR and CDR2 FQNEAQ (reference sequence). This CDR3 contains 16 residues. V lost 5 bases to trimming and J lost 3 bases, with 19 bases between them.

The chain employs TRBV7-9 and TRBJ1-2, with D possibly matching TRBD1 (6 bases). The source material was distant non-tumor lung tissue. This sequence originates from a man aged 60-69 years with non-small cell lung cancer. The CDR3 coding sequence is TGTGCCAGCAGCACGGAACAGGGAGTTCTCGACTATGGCTACACCTTC. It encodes CASSTEQGVLDYGYTF.